This is a list of T cell receptor beta chains from one sample in a study of cytomegalovirus exposure and HLA in healthy donors. The data were produced by immunoSEQ multiplex PCR, yet TCRdb's version contains in-frame clones alone and is incomplete. In the table there are 330,000 or so clones, 86% of which are singletons. The specimen was PBMCs. All receptors come from a young woman in good health and CMV-seronegative. The CDR3 runs from the conserved cysteine through the conserved F or W. D genes are given only for firm matches. Only part of the rows carry a size: once, few, many, or a class if the clone is expanded.

J gene	clone size	D gene	CDR3 length	V gene	CDR3 protein	CDR3 DNA
TRBJ2-5	.	.	14	TRBV5-1	CASSKGRGKETQYF	TGCGCCAGCAGCAAAGGACGGGGGAAAGAGACCCAGTACTTC
TRBJ1-2	once	.	14	TRBV4-3	CASSQEGRAGGYTF	TGCGCCAGCAGCCAAGAGGGCAGGGCGGGAGGCTACACCTTC
TRBJ1-5	.	.	15	TRBV2	CASRTGSGSNQPQHF	TGTGCCAGCAGGACAGGATCCGGCAGCAATCAGCCCCAGCATTTT
TRBJ2-2	.	.	14	TRBV11-3	CASSLGAITGELFF	TGTGCCAGCAGCTTAGGCGCTATTACCGGGGAGCTGTTTTTT
TRBJ2-7	.	.	14	TRBV7-2	CASSLGYSSYEQYF	TGTGCCAGCAGCTTAGGGTACAGTTCCTACGAGCAGTACTTC
TRBJ2-7	.	.	12	TRBV18	CASSPELYEQYF	TGTGCCAGCTCACCGGAGCTCTACGAGCAGTACTTC
TRBJ2-1	few	.	15	TRBV6-4	CASSASTEIYNEQFF	TGTGCCAGCAGTGCTAGCACGGAGATTTACAATGAGCAGTTCTTC
TRBJ2-2	.	.	14	TRBV2	CASSAEVTGGELFF	TGTGCCAGCAGTGCGGAGGTAACGGGCGGGGAGCTGTTTTTT
TRBJ2-2	.	TRBD2	17	TRBV13	CASSLLGVAGPTGELFF	TGTGCCAGCAGCTTACTTGGAGTAGCGGGACCCACCGGGGAGCTGTTTTTT
TRBJ1-1	.	TRBD1	13	TRBV19	CASQGQPNTEAFF	TGTGCCAGCCAGGGACAGCCGAACACTGAAGCTTTCTTT
TRBJ2-6	.	TRBD1	15	TRBV10-3	CAISGQGPGANVLTF	TGTGCCATCAGCGGACAGGGCCCTGGGGCCAACGTCCTGACTTTC
TRBJ2-1	.	.	14	TRBV29-1	CSVEGRGDYNEQFF	TGCAGCGTTGAAGGCAGGGGAGACTACAATGAGCAGTTCTTC
TRBJ2-6	few	.	15	TRBV19	CASSTQYSGANVLTF	TGTGCCAGTAGTACCCAGTACTCTGGGGCCAACGTCCTGACTTTC
TRBJ2-1	.	TRBD2	14	TRBV11-3	CASSTTGGRTEQFF	TGTGCCAGCAGCACTACTGGCGGGAGGACTGAGCAGTTCTTC
TRBJ2-3	.	TRBD2	15	TRBV4-1	CASSQPGLGTDTQYF	TGCGCCAGCAGCCAACCAGGACTAGGGACAGATACGCAGTATTTT
TRBJ2-5	.	.	15	TRBV2	CASSEEVVGEVAQYF	TGTGCCAGCAGTGAAGAGGTGGTGGGGGAGGTGGCCCAGTACTTC
TRBJ2-2	.	TRBD1	14	TRBV7-9	CASSLEYRGGELFF	TGTGCCAGCAGCTTAGAGTACAGGGGCGGGGAGCTGTTTTTT
TRBJ1-2	few	.	15	TRBV7-9	CASSSQGSPNYGYTF	TGTGCCAGCAGCTCTCAGGGTTCCCCTAACTATGGCTACACCTTC
TRBJ2-7	once	TRBD2	13	TRBV10-3	CAIMPAGGGEQYF	TGTGCCATCATGCCAGCGGGAGGGGGGGAGCAGTACTTC
TRBJ2-1	.	.	14	TRBV11-2	CASSLDRVGTEQFF	TGTGCCAGCAGCTTAGATCGAGTCGGGACAGAGCAGTTCTTC
TRBJ1-5	.	.	15	TRBV27	CASSLAGDSNQPQHF	TGTGCCAGCAGTTTGGCGGGTGATAGCAATCAGCCCCAGCATTTT
TRBJ2-7	.	.	10	TRBV29-1	CSVVDSEQYF	TGCAGCGTTGTGGACAGCGAGCAGTACTTC
TRBJ1-2	.	.	11	TRBV5-1	CASFGVDGYTF	TGCGCCAGCTTCGGAGTTGATGGCTACACCTTC
TRBJ2-5	once	TRBD1	15	TRBV29-1	CSVAGQGVWQETQYF	TGCAGCGTTGCGGGACAGGGAGTTTGGCAAGAGACCCAGTACTTC
TRBJ2-1	many	TRBD2	14	TRBV4-3	CASSPWTSANEQFF	TGCGCCAGCAGCCCGTGGACTAGCGCAAATGAGCAGTTCTTC
TRBJ2-2	.	TRBD1	15	TRBV27	CASSFGSGGTGELFF	TGTGCCAGCAGTTTTGGGTCAGGGGGCACCGGGGAGCTGTTTTTT
TRBJ2-3	.	.	16	TRBV7-2	CASSLARSSTGDTQYF	TGTGCCAGCAGCTTAGCGCGGTCCTCCACCGGGGATACGCAGTATTTT
TRBJ2-5	.	TRBD2	16	TRBV7-3	CASSLKGIREGETQYF	TGTGCCAGCAGCTTAAAGGGGATCAGGGAGGGAGAGACCCAGTACTTC
TRBJ1-2	.	.	13	TRBV7-2	CASSLIGVEGYTF	TGTGCCAGCAGCTTAATAGGGGTCGAAGGCTACACCTTC
TRBJ1-2	once	.	11	TRBV11-2	CASSNRDGYTF	TGTGCCAGCAGCAACAGGGATGGCTACACCTTC
TRBJ2-7	few	TRBD2	17	TRBV5-6	CASSLDGLAGEYYEQYF	TGTGCCAGCAGCTTGGACGGGCTAGCGGGAGAATATTACGAGCAGTACTTC
TRBJ2-7	.	.	16	TRBV4-2	CASSLVGGASSYEQYF	TGTGCCAGCAGCCTAGTGGGGGGGGCGAGCTCCTACGAGCAGTACTTC
TRBJ2-2	.	TRBD2	16	TRBV10-2	CASSEGGRANTGELFF	TGCGCCAGCAGTGAGGGCGGGAGGGCGAACACCGGGGAGCTGTTTTTT